Sequencing of this T cell receptor beta chain was carried out in a study of radiation and T cells in renal cell carcinoma. Profiled with immunoSEQ multiplex PCR; TCRdb holds only in-frame clones, not every one. The sample yields roughly 100,000 clones, around 80% seen once. Germline trimming cut 8 bases from V and 5 bases from J; bases unmatched to any gene: 4. The CDR3 is 12 amino acids. The germline gives CDR1 MGHDK, CDR2 SYGVNS. Time point denoted: blood 4 weeks post-SBRT, at nephrectomy. The treatment was: 15 Gy SBRT to primary tumor, nephrectomy 4 weeks later. Nephrectomy followed 15 Gy stereotactic body radiation by 4 weeks.

The material sequenced was blood, taken from a patient whose treatment included radiotherapy and nephrectomy. The chain combines TRBV25-1 with TRBJ1-2; 8 bases match TRBD1. This receptor was obtained from a man in his sixties with renal cell carcinoma. In DNA, the CDR3 is TGTGCCAGCGCGGGACAGGCGTATGGCTACACCTTC. Translated: CASAGQAYGYTF.